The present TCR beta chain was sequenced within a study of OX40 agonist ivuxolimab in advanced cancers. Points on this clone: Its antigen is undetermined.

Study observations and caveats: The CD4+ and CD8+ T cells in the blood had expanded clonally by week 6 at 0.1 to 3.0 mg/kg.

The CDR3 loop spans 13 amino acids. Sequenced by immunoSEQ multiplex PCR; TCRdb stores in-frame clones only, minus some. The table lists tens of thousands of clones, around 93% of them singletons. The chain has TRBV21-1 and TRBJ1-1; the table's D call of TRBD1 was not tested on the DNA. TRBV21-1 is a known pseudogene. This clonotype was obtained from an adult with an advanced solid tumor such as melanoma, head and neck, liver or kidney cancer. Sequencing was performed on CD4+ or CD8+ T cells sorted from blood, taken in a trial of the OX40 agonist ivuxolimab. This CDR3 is CASRGQSITEAFF. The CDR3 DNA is TGTGCCAGCAGGGGACAGTCGATTACTGAAGCTTTCTTT.